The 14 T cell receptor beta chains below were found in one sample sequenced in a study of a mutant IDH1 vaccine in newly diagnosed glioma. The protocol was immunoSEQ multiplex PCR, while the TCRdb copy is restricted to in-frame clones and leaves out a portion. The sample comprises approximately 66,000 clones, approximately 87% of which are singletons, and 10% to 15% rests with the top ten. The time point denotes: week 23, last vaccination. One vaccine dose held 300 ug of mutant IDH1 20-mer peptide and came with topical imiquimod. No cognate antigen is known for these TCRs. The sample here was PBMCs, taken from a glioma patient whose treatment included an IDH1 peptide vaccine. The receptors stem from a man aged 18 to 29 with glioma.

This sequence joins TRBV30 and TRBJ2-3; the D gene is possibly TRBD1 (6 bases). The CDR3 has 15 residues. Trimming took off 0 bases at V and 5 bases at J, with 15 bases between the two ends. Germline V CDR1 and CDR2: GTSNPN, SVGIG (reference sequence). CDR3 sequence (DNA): TGTGCCTGGAGTGTAAAGGCCCCAGGGGTAGATACGCAGTATTTT. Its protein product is CAWSVKAPGVDTQYF.

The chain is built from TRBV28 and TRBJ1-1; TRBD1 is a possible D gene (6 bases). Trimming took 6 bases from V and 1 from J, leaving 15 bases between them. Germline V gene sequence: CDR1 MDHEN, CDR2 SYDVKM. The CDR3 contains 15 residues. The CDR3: CASRTGGGGNTEAFF. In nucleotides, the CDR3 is TGTGCCAGCAGAACGGGGGGGGGCGGGAACACTGAAGCTTTCTTT.

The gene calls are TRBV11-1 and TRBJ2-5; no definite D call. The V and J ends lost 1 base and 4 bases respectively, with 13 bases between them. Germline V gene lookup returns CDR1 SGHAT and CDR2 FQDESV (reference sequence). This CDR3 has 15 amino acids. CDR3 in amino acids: CASSLGTQRRETQYF. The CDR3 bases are TGTGCCAGCAGCTTAGGGACCCAGAGGCGAGAGACCCAGTACTTC.

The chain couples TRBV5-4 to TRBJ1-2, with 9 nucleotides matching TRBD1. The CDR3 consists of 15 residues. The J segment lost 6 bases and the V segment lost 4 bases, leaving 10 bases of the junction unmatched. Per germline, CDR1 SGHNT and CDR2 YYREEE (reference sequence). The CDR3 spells CASSKGNRGRDGYTF. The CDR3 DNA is TGTGCCAGCAGCAAGGGGAACAGGGGGCGCGATGGCTACACCTTC.

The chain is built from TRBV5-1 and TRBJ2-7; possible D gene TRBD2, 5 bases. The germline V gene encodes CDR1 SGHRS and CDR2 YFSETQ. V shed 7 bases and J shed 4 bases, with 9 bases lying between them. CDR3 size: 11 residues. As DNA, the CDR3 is TGCGCCAGCTCCGGGGAATACGAGCAGTACTTC. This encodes CASSGEYEQYF.

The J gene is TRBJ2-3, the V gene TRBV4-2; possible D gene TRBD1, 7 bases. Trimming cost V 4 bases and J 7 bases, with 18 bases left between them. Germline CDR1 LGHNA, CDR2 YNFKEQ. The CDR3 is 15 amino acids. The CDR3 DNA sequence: TGTGCCAGCAGCCTACAACAGGGGACTCTAAATACGCAGTATTTT. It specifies CASSLQQGTLNTQYF.

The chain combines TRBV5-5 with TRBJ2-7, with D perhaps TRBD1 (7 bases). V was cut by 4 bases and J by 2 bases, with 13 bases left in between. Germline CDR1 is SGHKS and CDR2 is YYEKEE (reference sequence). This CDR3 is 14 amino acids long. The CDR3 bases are TGTGCCAGCAGCGGGAGGACAGGACCCTACGAGCAGTACTTC. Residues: CASSGRTGPYEQYF. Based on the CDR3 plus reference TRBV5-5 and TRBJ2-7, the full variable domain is DAGVTQSPTHLIKTRGQQVTLRCSPISGHKSVSWYQQVLGQGPQFIFQYYEKEERGRGNFPDRFSARQFPNYSSELNVNALLLGDSALYLCASSGRTGPYEQYFGPGTRLTVT.

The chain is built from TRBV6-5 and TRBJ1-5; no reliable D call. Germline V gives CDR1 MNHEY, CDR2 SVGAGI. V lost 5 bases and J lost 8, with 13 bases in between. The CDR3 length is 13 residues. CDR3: CASSTYSMEPQHF. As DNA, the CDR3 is TGTGCCAGCAGTACGTACTCGATGGAGCCCCAGCATTTT.

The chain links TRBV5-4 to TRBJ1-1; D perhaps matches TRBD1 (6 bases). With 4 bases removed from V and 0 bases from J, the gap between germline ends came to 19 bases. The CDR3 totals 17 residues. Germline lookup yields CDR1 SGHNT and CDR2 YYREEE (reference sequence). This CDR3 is CASSPAGVRTVNTEAFF. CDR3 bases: TGTGCCAGCAGCCCAGCTGGTGTGAGGACAGTGAACACTGAAGCTTTCTTT. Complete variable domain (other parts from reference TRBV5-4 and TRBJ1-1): ETGVTQSPTHLIKTRGQQVTLRCSSQSGHNTVSWYQQALGQGPQFIFQYYREEENGRGNFPPRFSGLQFPNYSSELNVNALELDDSALYLCASSPAGVRTVNTEAFFGQGTRLTVV.

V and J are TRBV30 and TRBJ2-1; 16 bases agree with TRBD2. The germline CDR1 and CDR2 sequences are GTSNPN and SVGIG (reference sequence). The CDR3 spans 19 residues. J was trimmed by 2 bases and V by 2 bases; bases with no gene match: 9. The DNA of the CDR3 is TGTGCCTGGAGTAATTTTCCCGGGACTAGCGGGAGGGCCTACAATGAGCAGTTCTTC. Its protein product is CAWSNFPGTSGRAYNEQFF.

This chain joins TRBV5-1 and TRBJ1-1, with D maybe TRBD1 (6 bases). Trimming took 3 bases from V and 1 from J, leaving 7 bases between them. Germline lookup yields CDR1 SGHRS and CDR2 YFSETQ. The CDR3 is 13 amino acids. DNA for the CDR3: TGCGCCAGCAGCTGGGGACAGAACACTGAAGCTTTCTTT. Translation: CASSWGQNTEAFF. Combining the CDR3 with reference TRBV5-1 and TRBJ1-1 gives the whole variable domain KAGVTQTPRYLIKTRGQQVTLSCSPISGHRSVSWYQQTPGQGLQFLFEYFSETQRNKGNFPGRFSGRQFSNSRSEMNVSTLELGDSALYLCASSWGQNTEAFFGQGTRLTVV.

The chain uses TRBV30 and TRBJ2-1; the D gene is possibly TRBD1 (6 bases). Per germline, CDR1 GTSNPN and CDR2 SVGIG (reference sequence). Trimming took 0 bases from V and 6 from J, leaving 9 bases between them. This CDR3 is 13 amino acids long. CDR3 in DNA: TGTGCCTGGAGTGTACTAGGGGGCAATGAGCAGTTCTTC. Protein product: CAWSVLGGNEQFF.

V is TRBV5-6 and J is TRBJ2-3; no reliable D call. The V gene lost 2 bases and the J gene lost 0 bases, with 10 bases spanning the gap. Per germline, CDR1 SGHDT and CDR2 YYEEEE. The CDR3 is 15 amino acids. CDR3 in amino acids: CASSFGAYSTDTQYF. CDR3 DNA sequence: TGTGCCAGCAGCTTTGGAGCGTATAGCACAGATACGCAGTATTTT.

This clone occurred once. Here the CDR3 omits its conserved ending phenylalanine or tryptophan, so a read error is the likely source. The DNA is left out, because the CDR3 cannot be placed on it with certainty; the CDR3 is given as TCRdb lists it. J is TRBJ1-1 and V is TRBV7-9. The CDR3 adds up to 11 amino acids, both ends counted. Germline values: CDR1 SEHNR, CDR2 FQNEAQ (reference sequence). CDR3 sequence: CASSPRGAVEL.